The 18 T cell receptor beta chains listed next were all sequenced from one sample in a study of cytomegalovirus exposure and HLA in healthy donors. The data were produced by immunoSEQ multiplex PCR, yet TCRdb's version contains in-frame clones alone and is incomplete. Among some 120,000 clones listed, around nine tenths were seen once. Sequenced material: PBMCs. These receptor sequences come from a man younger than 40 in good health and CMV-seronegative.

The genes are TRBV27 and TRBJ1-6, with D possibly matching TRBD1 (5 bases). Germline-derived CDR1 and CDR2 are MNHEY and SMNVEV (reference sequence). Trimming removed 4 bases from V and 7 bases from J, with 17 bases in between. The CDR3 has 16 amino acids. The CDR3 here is CASSSGTGVANSPLHF. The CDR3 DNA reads TGTGCCAGCAGTTCGGGGACGGGAGTCGCCAATTCACCCCTCCACTTT.

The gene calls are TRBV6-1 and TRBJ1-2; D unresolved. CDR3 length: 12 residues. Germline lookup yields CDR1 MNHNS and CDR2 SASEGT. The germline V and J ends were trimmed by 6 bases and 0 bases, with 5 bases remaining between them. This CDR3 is CASSTANYGYTF. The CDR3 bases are TGTGCCAGCAGCACAGCTAACTATGGCTACACCTTC.

This CDR3 reads CASKKSGSGSRRHNEQYF. The CDR3 DNA reads as TGTGCCAGTAAGAAAAGCGGCTCTGGCTCGAGGAGGCACAACGAGCAGTACTTC. The genes are TRBV19 and TRBJ2-7, with D possibly being TRBD2 (5 bases). Germline CDR1 is LNHDA and CDR2 is SQIVND (reference sequence). The CDR3 contains 18 residues. The V end lost 7 bases, the J end lost 5 bases, and 30 bases lay between the germline ends.

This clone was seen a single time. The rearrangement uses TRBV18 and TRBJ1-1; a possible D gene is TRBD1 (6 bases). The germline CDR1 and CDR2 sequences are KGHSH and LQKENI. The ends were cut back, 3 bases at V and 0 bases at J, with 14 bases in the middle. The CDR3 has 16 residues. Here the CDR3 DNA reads TGTGCCAGCTCACCGACAGGTAAGGGGATGAACACTGAAGCTTTCTTT. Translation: CASSPTGKGMNTEAFF.

CDR3 nucleotide sequence: TGTGCCAGCAGTTTAATAGGGAGCTCTGGAAACACCATATATTTT. Translating gives CASSLIGSSGNTIYF. The chain couples TRBV27 to TRBJ1-3; no reliable D call. V lost 2 bases to trimming and J lost 0 bases, with 8 bases between them. Germline V gives CDR1 MNHEY, CDR2 SMNVEV (reference sequence). CDR3 length: 15 residues.

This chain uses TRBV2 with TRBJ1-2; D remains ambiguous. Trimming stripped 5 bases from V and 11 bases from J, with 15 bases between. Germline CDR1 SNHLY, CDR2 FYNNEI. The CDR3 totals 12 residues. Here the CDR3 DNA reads TGTGCCAGCAGTCCCCACCAGGCTGGGTACACCTTC. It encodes CASSPHQAGYTF.

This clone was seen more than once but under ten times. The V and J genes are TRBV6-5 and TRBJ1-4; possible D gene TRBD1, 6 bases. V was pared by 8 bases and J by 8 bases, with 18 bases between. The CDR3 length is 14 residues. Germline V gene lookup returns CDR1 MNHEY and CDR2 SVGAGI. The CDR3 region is CASQDVTQGEKLFF. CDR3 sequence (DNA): TGTGCCAGCCAGGACGTCACCCAGGGGGAAAAACTGTTTTTT.

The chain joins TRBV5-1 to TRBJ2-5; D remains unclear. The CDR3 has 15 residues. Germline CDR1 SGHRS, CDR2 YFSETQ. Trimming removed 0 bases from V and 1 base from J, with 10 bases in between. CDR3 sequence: CASSLAQQIQETQYF. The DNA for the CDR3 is TGCGCCAGCAGCTTGGCCCAACAGATCCAAGAGACCCAGTACTTC.

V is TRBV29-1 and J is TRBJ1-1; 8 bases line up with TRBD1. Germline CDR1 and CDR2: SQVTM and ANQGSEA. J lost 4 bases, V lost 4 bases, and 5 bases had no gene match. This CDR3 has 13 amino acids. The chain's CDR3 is CSVAQTGGTEAFF. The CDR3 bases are TGCAGCGTTGCCCAAACAGGGGGCACTGAAGCTTTCTTT.

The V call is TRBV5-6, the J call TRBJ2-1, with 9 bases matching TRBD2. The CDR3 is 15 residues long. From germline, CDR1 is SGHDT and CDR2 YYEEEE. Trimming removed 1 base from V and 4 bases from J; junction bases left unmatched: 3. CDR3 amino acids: CASSLWTSAYNEQFF. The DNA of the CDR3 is TGTGCCAGCAGCTTGTGGACTAGCGCATACAATGAGCAGTTCTTC.

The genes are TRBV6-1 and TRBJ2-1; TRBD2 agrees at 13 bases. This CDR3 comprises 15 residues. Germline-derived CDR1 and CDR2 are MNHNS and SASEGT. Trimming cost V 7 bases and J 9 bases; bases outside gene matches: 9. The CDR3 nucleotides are TGTGCCAGCAATTCCGGACTAGCGGGAGCTCCTGAGCAGTTCTTC. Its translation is CASNSGLAGAPEQFF.

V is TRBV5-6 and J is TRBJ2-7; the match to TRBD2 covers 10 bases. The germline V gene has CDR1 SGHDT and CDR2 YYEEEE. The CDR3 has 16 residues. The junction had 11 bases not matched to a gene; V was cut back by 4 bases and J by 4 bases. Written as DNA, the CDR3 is TGTGCCAGCAGCCCTCGGACTAGCGGAGATCCTTACGAGCAGTACTTC. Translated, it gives CASSPRTSGDPYEQYF.

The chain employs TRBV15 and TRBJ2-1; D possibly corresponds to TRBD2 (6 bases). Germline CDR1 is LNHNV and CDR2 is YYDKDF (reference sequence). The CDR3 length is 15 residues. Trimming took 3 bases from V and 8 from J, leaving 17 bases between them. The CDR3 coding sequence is TGTGCCACCAGCAGTCCTAACGGAGGGCTTGATGAGCAGTTCTTC. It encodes CATSSPNGGLDEQFF.

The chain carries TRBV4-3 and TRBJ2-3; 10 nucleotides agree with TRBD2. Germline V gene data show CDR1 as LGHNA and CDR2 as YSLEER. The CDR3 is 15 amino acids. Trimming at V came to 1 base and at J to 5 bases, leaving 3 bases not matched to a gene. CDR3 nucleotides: TGCGCCAGCAGCCAAGCTAGCGGGAGTGGAGATACGCAGTATTTT. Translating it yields CASSQASGSGDTQYF.

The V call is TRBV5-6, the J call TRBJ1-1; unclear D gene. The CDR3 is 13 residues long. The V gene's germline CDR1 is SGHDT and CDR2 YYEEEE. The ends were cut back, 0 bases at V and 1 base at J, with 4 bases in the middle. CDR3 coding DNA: TGTGCCAGCAGCTTGGCAGAGAACACTGAAGCTTTCTTT. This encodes CASSLAENTEAFF.

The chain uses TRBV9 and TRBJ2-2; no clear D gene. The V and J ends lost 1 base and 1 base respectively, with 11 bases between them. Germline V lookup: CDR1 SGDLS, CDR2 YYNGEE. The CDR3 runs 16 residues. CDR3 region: CASSVNMIKNTGELFF. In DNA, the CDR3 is TGTGCCAGCAGCGTAAACATGATTAAGAACACCGGGGAGCTGTTTTTT.

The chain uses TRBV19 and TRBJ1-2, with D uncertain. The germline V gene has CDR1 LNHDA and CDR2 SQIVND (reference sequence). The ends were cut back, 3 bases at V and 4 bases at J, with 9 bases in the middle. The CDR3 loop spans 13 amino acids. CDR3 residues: CASSMGQVYGYTF. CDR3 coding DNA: TGTGCCAGTAGTATGGGCCAGGTCTATGGCTACACCTTC.

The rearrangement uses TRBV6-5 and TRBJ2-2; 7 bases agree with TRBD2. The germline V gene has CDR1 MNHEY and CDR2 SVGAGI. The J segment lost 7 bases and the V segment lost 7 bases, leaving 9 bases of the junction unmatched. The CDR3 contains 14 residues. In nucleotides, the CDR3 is TGTGCCAGCACATTAGCGGGCCCGGGCGGGGAGCTGTTTTTT. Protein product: CASTLAGPGGELFF.